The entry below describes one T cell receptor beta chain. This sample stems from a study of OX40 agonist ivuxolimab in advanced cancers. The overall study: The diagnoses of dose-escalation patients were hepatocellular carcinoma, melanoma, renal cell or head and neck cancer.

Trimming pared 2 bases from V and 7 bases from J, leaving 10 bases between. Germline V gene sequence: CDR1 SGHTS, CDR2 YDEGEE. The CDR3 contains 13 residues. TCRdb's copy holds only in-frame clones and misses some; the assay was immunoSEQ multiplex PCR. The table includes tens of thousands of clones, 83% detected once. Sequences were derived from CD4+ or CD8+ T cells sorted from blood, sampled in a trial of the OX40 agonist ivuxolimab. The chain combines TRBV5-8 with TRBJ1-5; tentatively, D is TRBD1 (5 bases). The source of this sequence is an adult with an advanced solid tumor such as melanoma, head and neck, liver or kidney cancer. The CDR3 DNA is TGTGCCAGCAGCTTAATAGGGGAGCAGCCCCAGCATTTT. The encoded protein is CASSLIGEQPQHF. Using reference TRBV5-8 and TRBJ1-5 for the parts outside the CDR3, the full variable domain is EAGVTQSPTHLIKTRGQQATLRCSPISGHTSVYWYQQALGLGLQFLLWYDEGEERNRGNFPPRFSGRQFPNYSSELNVNALELEDSALYLCASSLIGEQPQHFGDGTRLSIL.